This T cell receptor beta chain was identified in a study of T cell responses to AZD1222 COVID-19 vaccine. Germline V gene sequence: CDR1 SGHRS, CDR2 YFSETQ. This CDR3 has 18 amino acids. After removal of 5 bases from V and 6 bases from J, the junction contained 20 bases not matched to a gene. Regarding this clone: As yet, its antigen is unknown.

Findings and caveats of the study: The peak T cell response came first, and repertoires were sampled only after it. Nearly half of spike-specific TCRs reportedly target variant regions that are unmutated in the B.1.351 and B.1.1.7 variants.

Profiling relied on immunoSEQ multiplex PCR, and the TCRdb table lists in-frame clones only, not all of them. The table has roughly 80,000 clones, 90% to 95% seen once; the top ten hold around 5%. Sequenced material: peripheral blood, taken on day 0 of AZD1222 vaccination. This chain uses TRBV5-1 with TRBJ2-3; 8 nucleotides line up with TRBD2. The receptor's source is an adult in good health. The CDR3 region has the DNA TGCGCCAGCAGTCCCACCCCCCCCCGGAGCGGGGGATCTGATACGCAGTATTTT. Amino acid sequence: CASSPTPPRSGGSDTQYF.